This TCR beta chain was obtained from a study of shared clonotypes between healthy human individuals. Study observations and caveats: Among non-shared clonotypes, generation probabilities were lower than among those shared by all four donors.

V shed 7 bases, J shed 2 bases, and the junction held 4 bases outside the gene matches. This CDR3 has 14 amino acids. Germline V CDR1 and CDR2: WSHSY, SAAADI. In the case of this clone: Its antigen is currently unknown.

Generated by immunoSEQ multiplex PCR, the TCRdb table keeps only in-frame clones and is missing some. The table lists about 380,000 clones, 90% to 97% of them singletons, with approximately 0.32% in the top ten. This clonotype originated in a man aged 25-45 years in good health. Sequencing used memory CD8+ T cells sorted from blood. Subset meaning: CD45RO+ cells pooled with CCR7-negative TemRA cells. The chain carries TRBV10-2 and TRBJ2-7; TRBD2 matches 11 bases. In DNA form, the CDR3 reads TGCGCCAGCACCGGGACTAGCGGACCCTACGAGCAGTACTTC. The encoded protein is CASTGTSGPYEQYF.